A selection of T cell receptor beta chains follows, all from one sample in a study of shared clonotypes between healthy human individuals. TCRdb keeps only in-frame clones here, not all; method: immunoSEQ multiplex PCR. The sample shows some 630,000 clones, around 96% of them seen only once. Sequences were obtained from naive CD8+ T cells sorted from blood. The receptor set was obtained from a woman under 40 in good health. The CDR3 runs from the conserved cysteine through the conserved F or W. The D gene is left open where the match is weak. Rows may omit the clone size; those that give it use once, few, many or a size class.

TRBJ1-2 few . TRBV7-9 CASSLSDYTF TGTGCCAGCAGCCTATCGGATTACACCTTC
TRBJ2-1 . . TRBV6-5 CASKTDYNEQFF TGTGCCAGCAAGACAGATTACAATGAGCAGTTCTTC
TRBJ2-7 . TRBD1 TRBV13 CASSSRQGAKQYF TGTGCCAGCAGCTCCCGACAGGGGGCGAAGCAGTACTTC
TRBJ2-7 once . TRBV2 CASGQGAYEQYF TGTGCCAGCGGGCAGGGCGCCTACGAGCAGTACTTC
TRBJ2-5 . TRBD1 TRBV10-2 CASREGTGYVQETQYF TGCGCCAGCAGGGAGGGGACAGGGTACGTCCAAGAGACCCAGTACTTC
TRBJ2-3 . . TRBV7-9 CASSFRDVGTDTQYF TGTGCCAGCAGCTTCCGGGACGTGGGCACAGATACGCAGTATTTT
TRBJ2-7 . . TRBV7-2 CASSLEGGLHEQYF TGTGCCAGCAGCTTGGAGGGGGGCCTCCACGAGCAGTACTTC
TRBJ1-5 . . TRBV27 CASSLAGSNQPQHF TGTGCCAGCAGTTTGGCAGGGAGCAATCAGCCCCAGCATTTT
TRBJ2-3 . TRBD2 TRBV19 CASSPLAGGLDTQYF TGTGCCAGTAGTCCCTTAGCGGGAGGGTTAGATACGCAGTATTTT
TRBJ1-3 . TRBD1 TRBV9 CASSDRGGSGNTIYF TGTGCCAGCAGCGACAGAGGGGGCTCAGGAAACACCATATATTTT
TRBJ2-7 once TRBD2 TRBV6-5 CATASAGGAYEQYF TGTGCCACCGCAAGCGCGGGAGGCGCCTACGAGCAGTACTTC
TRBJ2-7 . . TRBV4-2 CASSPEAGSSYEQYF TGTGCCAGCAGCCCAGAGGCTGGATCCTCCTACGAGCAGTACTTC
TRBJ2-7 . . TRBV27 CASSFLGALYEQYF TGTGCCAGCAGTTTTCTAGGGGCCCTCTACGAGCAGTACTTC
TRBJ2-1 . . TRBV4-1 CASSQARGRSLHNEQFF TGCGCCAGCAGCCAAGCAAGGGGAAGGTCCCTGCACAATGAGCAGTTCTTC
TRBJ2-7 . . TRBV28 CASISIGGDYEQYF TGTGCCAGCATTAGTATCGGTGGAGACTACGAGCAGTACTTC
TRBJ2-4 . TRBD1 TRBV6-1 CASSERGDRYAKNIQYF TGTGCCAGCAGTGAAAGAGGGGACAGGTATGCCAAAAACATTCAGTACTTC